The entry below gives a single T cell receptor (beta chain) sequence along with its context. Trimming removed 1 base at V and 6 bases at J, with 4 bases between. Germline CDR1 SGHVS, CDR2 FQNEAQ. CDR3 length equals 12 residues. TCRdb's copy holds only in-frame clones and misses some; the assay was immunoSEQ multiplex PCR. The sample records around 30,000 clones, about 90% being singletons. This sample was included in a study of T cell changes during pregnancy in multiple sclerosis. The rearrangement links TRBV7-8 to TRBJ1-5; D unresolved. The source of this sequence is a female donor with multiple sclerosis, enrolled in a pregnancy study. Specimen: CD8+ T cells from peripheral blood mononuclear cells, collected in the third trimester of pregnancy. Here the CDR3 reads CASSLDRQPQHF. The CDR3 DNA is TGTGCCAGCAGCTTAGATCGTCAGCCCCAGCATTTT.